The 3 T cell receptor beta chains below were found in one sample sequenced in a study of long-term antiretroviral therapy in people with HIV. The assay used was immunoSEQ (version v3.0), run at survey level. Libraries were prepared by immunoSEQ multiplex PCR; TCRdb keeps only in-frame clonotypes and omits some of them. The sample contains 40,000 to 60,000 clones, approximately 79% of which appear only once. Sequenced material: unsorted PBMCs, taken 0.8 years after starting antiretroviral therapy. The source of these receptors is a woman younger than 35 with HIV.

The sample holds a few counts of this clone. This rearrangement joins TRBV27 to TRBJ1-2; D remains unclear. Trimming removed 0 bases at V and 9 bases at J, with 14 bases between. There are 14 residues in the CDR3. Germline V lookup: CDR1 MNHEY, CDR2 SMNVEV (reference sequence). CDR3 in amino acids: CASSLSPSPRSYTF. The CDR3 nucleotides are TGTGCCAGCAGTTTATCCCCCTCCCCCCGAAGCTACACCTTC.

This clone was detected a few times. The chain joins TRBV12-5 to TRBJ1-1; TRBD1 might be the D (5 bases). This CDR3 contains 16 residues. The germline V gene encodes CDR1 LGHNT and CDR2 FRNRAP. V gave up 1 base and J gave up 0 bases, with 12 bases separating them. As DNA, the CDR3 is TGTGCTAGTGGTTTGGCCAGACAGACGTTGAACACTGAAGCTTTCTTT. It is translated as CASGLARQTLNTEAFF. Looking up the rest from reference TRBV12-5 and TRBJ1-1 gives the full variable domain: DARVTQTPRHKVTEMGQEVTMRCQPILGHNTVFWYRQTMMQGLELLAYFRNRAPLDDSGMPKDRFSAEMPDATLATLKIQPSEPRDSAVYFCASGLARQTLNTEAFFGQGTRLTVV.

The chain is built from TRBV5-1 and TRBJ2-7; D may be TRBD2 (5 bases). V gave up 1 base and J gave up 0 bases, with 14 bases separating them. CDR3 length: 16 residues. Germline V lookup: CDR1 SGHRS, CDR2 YFSETQ. In DNA form, the CDR3 reads TGCGCCAGCAGCTTGAGGCCGGACTCGACCTCCTACGAGCAGTACTTC. Amino acids: CASSLRPDSTSYEQYF.